The next 31 T cell receptor beta chains were all read from a single sample in a study of T cells in Graves' hyperthyroidism and ophthalmopathy (dated by TCRdb to the late 2010s). Library creation used multiplex PCR. For sequencing, an Illumina HiSeq 2000 was employed. TCR beta CDR3 regions were amplified from RNA transcripts. For the first round of RT-PCR on the TCR CDR3, the HTBI primer set was used together with the Qiagen OneStep RT-PCR kit. Starting from the raw public reads, TCRdb applied fastp trimming at Q25, assembled clones with MiXCR and retained in-frame beta chains. Each record represents a unique CDR3 protein, reported with the most common genes and DNA among its rows. For this sample there are about 340,000 distinct CDR3 sequences; 21% appear just once. The ten largest account for 50% to 65% of the sample. Sample: blood. The receptors were sampled from a woman aged 50 to 60 with Graves' hyperthyroidism.

Many counts were recorded for this clonotype. The chain joins TRBV5-1 to TRBJ2-7, with D unclear. The ends were cut back, 0 bases at V and 1 base at J, with 8 bases in the middle. The CDR3 is 14 residues long. CDR1 SGHRS and CDR2 YFSETQ come from the germline V gene. CDR3 DNA sequence: TGCGCCAGCAGCTTGGTAGTCGAATCCTACGAGCAGTACTTC. Protein product: CASSLVVESYEQYF.

The table lists this clonotype with many counts. V is TRBV20-1 and J is TRBJ1-6; tentatively, D is TRBD1 (5 bases). CDR1 and CDR2 from the germline V gene are DFQATT and SNEGSKA (reference sequence). The CDR3 runs to 13 residues. The V gene lost 5 bases and the J gene lost 6 bases, with 11 bases spanning the gap. CDR3 sequence (DNA): TGCAGTGCTTACGGGACGGTTAATTCACCCCTCCACTTT. Translating it yields CSAYGTVNSPLHF.

This clonotype was recorded many times. The DNA for the CDR3 is TGTGCCAGCAGCCCCTTGGGGAACCTTAATGAAAAACTGTTTTTT. Translation gives CASSPLGNLNEKLFF. This sequence joins TRBV28 and TRBJ1-4; unclear D gene. Looked up from germline, CDR1 is MDHEN and CDR2 is SYDVKM. Trimming shortened V by 6 bases and J by 4 bases, and 15 bases separated the two germline ends. CDR3 length: 15 residues.

This clonotype appeared once. The rearrangement links TRBV7-3 to TRBJ2-1; 7 bases align to TRBD1. V trimming: 4 bases; J trimming: 2 bases; junction bases outside the gene matches: 5. The germline V gene encodes CDR1 SGHTA and CDR2 FQGTGA. This CDR3 is 15 amino acids long. The CDR3 DNA is TGTGCCAGCAGCTACCGGGACAGTCCCTACAATGAGCAGTTCTTC. This gives the protein CASSYRDSPYNEQFF.

This rearrangement joins TRBV29-1 to TRBJ2-7; TRBD1 matches 8 bases. The CDR3 consists of 15 residues. From germline, CDR1 is SQVTM and CDR2 ANQGSEA. V shed 6 bases and J 0 bases; nucleotides not matched to a gene: 10. DNA for the CDR3: TGCAGCGTAGGAAATACAGGGGGTAGCTCCTACGAGCAGTACTTC. It yields the protein CSVGNTGGSSYEQYF.

The sample holds many counts of this clonotype. The rearrangement uses TRBV7-8 and TRBJ2-7; 10 bases map to TRBD1. The CDR3 spans 13 residues. Losses at the gene ends were 5 bases for V and 9 bases for J; bases not matched to a gene: 7. Germline CDR1 reads SGHVS; CDR2 reads FQNEAQ. CDR3 region: CASSTRQGAGQYF. The CDR3 nucleotides are TGTGCCAGCAGCACCCGACAGGGGGCTGGGCAGTACTTC.

This clonotype showed up many times. The chain couples TRBV2 to TRBJ1-1; D unresolved. Germline V lookup: CDR1 SNHLY, CDR2 FYNNEI. V gave up 6 bases and J gave up 0 bases, with 5 bases separating them. This CDR3 contains 12 residues. The CDR3 DNA reads TGTGCCAGCAGAAGGATGAACACTGAAGCTTTCTTT. Its translation: CASRRMNTEAFF.

This clonotype was observed at least ten times. Here the CDR3 DNA reads TGTGCCAGCAGGCCCGGGGGGGACGGAGGGGCTTTCTTT. It specifies CASRPGGDGGAFF. The chain uses TRBV28 and TRBJ1-1, with D possibly matching TRBD1 (5 bases). The CDR3 sequence is 13 residues long. Germline values: CDR1 MDHEN, CDR2 SYDVKM. V was trimmed by 6 bases and J by 11 bases, leaving 19 bases between them. The whole variable domain, filled in from reference TRBV28 and TRBJ1-1, reads DVKVTQSSRYLVKRTGEKVFLECVQDMDHENMFWYRQDPGLGLRLIYFSYDVKMKEKGDIPEGYSVSREKKERFSLILESASTNQTSMYLCASRPGGDGGAFFGQGTRLTVV.

This clonotype was seen more than once but under ten times. This chain joins TRBV7-6 and TRBJ2-1; TRBD2 matches 8 bases. J gave up 8 bases and V 5 bases, and 11 bases lay outside the gene matches. CDR1 is SGHVS, CDR2 FNYEAQ, per germline. The CDR3 totals 15 residues. CDR3 in amino acids: CASSTRGGTIDEQFF. DNA of the CDR3: TGTGCCAGCAGCACCCGGGGGGGCACAATCGATGAGCAGTTCTTC. Together with reference TRBV7-6 and TRBJ2-1, the CDR3 gives the full variable domain: GAGVSQSPRYKVTKRGQDVALRCDPISGHVSLYWYRQALGQGPEFLTYFNYEAQQDKSGLPNDRFSAERPEGSISTLTIQRTEQRDSAMYRCASSTRGGTIDEQFFGPGTRLTVL.

This rearrangement joins TRBV20-1 to TRBJ1-1; TRBD1 aligns across 7 bases. Per the germline V gene, CDR1 is DFQATT and CDR2 is SNEGSKA (reference sequence). V lost 3 bases, J lost 3 bases, and 4 bases stayed unmatched. The length of the CDR3 is 13 residues. As DNA, the CDR3 is TGCAGTGCTAGCGTTACAGGGGACACTGAAGCTTTCTTT. Amino acid sequence: CSASVTGDTEAFF.

V and J are TRBV6-1 and TRBJ2-7, with D uncertain. V lost 0 bases to trimming and J lost 3 bases, with 18 bases between them. CDR3 length: 17 residues. In germline, CDR1 is MNHNS, CDR2 SASEGT. DNA of the CDR3: TGTGCCAGCAGTGAAGCGCTTCTTGGCCAAACCGGCTACGAGCAGTACTTC. It is translated as CASSEALLGQTGYEQYF.

The rearrangement uses TRBV2 and TRBJ2-5, with TRBD1 matching over 9 bases. This CDR3 contains 13 residues. Germline V gene data show CDR1 as SNHLY and CDR2 as FYNNEI. V lost 4 bases, J lost 3 bases, and 0 bases stayed unmatched. The CDR3 DNA follows: TGTGCCAGCAGTGGGGACAGGGAAGAGACCCAGTACTTC. Amino acids: CASSGDREETQYF.

This clonotype has a handful of counts. The chain couples TRBV6-1 to TRBJ2-7; 11 bases map to TRBD1. Germline values: CDR1 MNHNS, CDR2 SASEGT. Trimming took 6 bases from V and 9 from J; bases not matched to a gene: 13. CDR3 length: 15 amino acids. CDR3 amino acids: CASRPNPGTGGSQYF. CDR3 nucleotides: TGTGCCAGCAGGCCTAATCCCGGGACAGGGGGGTCGCAGTACTTC.

Many counts were recorded for this clonotype. The chain is built from TRBV28 and TRBJ2-1; TRBD1 aligns across 10 bases. Germline CDR1 reads MDHEN; CDR2 reads SYDVKM. This CDR3 is built from 14 residues. V dropped 3 bases and J dropped 6; count of bases not matched to a gene: 2. For the CDR3, the DNA is TGTGCCAGCAGTTTGGGGACAGGGGTCAATGAGCAGTTCTTC. This codes for CASSLGTGVNEQFF.

This clonotype appeared many times. This chain links TRBV12-3 or TRBV12-4 with TRBJ1-1, with a tentative D call TRBD1 (6 bases). The CDR3 spans 13 residues. Trimming took 7 bases from V and 1 from J, leaving 10 bases between them. Written as DNA, the CDR3 is TGTGCCAGCAATTGGGGGGCGAACACTGAAGCTTTCTTT. It codes for CASNWGANTEAFF.

This clonotype was counted many times. CDR3: CASSFRDRGLGETQYF. The CDR3 DNA follows: TGTGCCAGCAGCTTCCGGGACAGGGGGCTGGGAGAGACCCAGTACTTC. V usage is TRBV11-2 and J usage is TRBJ2-5; TRBD1 aligns across 12 bases. Per germline, CDR1 SGHAT and CDR2 FQNNGV. V lost 3 bases, J lost 4 bases, and 6 bases stayed unmatched. The CDR3 is 16 residues long.

Remarks on this clonotype: A single base separates this from a much larger clone, so it may be a read error. The chain carries TRBV19 and TRBJ1-1; D is uncertain. The CDR3 length is 13 residues. Germline CDR1 reads LNHDA; CDR2 reads SQIVND (reference sequence). The V and J ends lost 8 bases and 8 bases respectively, with 18 bases between them. CDR3 amino acids: CASFEIPAGEAFF. The DNA for the CDR3 is TGTGCCAGTTTTGAAATTCCCGCGGGAGAAGCTTTCTTT.

The chain uses TRBV19 and TRBJ1-1; D not certain. Trimming cost V 4 bases and J 3 bases, with 9 bases left between them. There are 13 residues in the CDR3. Germline V gives CDR1 LNHDA, CDR2 SQIVND (reference sequence). The CDR3: CASSKSGDTEAFF. The CDR3 region has the DNA TGTGCCAGTAGTAAATCCGGGGACACTGAAGCTTTCTTT.

This clonotype was counted many times. Here the CDR3 DNA reads TGTGCCAGCAGGCGGGGGAGCGGGAGGCCCCGTTTACGGAACACCGGGGAGCTGTTTTTT. Amino acid sequence: CASRRGSGRPRLRNTGELFF. The chain combines TRBV12-3 or TRBV12-4 with TRBJ2-2; 9 nucleotides align to TRBD2. The CDR3 length is 20 residues. Trimming cost V 6 bases and J 1 base; bases outside gene matches: 18.

This sequence joins TRBV2 and TRBJ2-1; 9 bases are a match to TRBD2. CDR3 size: 17 residues. V shed 5 bases, J shed 5 bases, and the junction held 13 bases outside the gene matches. CDR1 and CDR2 (germline): SNHLY, FYNNEI. CDR3 loop: CASSLAGQRGDHNEQFF. CDR3 nucleotide sequence: TGTGCCAGCAGTTTAGCCGGCCAGCGGGGGGACCACAATGAGCAGTTCTTC.

V is TRBV20-1 and J is TRBJ2-6, with 8 positions matching TRBD2. The CDR3 covers 17 residues. Unmatched junction bases numbered 4, after V lost 0 bases and J lost 0 bases. From germline, CDR1 is DFQATT and CDR2 SNEGSKA (reference sequence). In DNA, the CDR3 is TGCAGTGCTAGAGAGCGAAGCGGGAGCTCTGGGGCCAACGTCCTGACTTTC. Its protein is CSARERSGSSGANVLTF.

This clonotype was counted only a few times. The chain links TRBV20-1 to TRBJ1-5, with D hard to call. V gave up 3 bases and J gave up 5 bases, with 14 bases separating them. Germline V gives CDR1 DFQATT, CDR2 SNEGSKA (reference sequence). This CDR3 has 14 amino acids. CDR3 protein: CSARDSSPYQPQHF. CDR3 nucleotides: TGCAGTGCTAGGGATAGCAGCCCATATCAGCCCCAGCATTTT.

Worth noting for this clonotype: A read error is possible here, since a much larger clone lies one base away. The CDR3: CSAGEARGAYNEQFF. The DNA for the CDR3 is TGCAGTGCTGGAGAGGCAAGGGGGGCCTACAATGAGCAGTTCTTC. The genes are TRBV20-1 and TRBJ2-1, with D possibly being TRBD1 or TRBD2 (6 bases each). Germline values: CDR1 DFQATT, CDR2 SNEGSKA (reference sequence). The CDR3 has 15 residues.

The chain has TRBV6-5 and TRBJ2-3; 14 bases agree with TRBD2. Germline CDR1 is MNHEY and CDR2 is SVGAGI. With 2 bases clipped from V and 1 base from J, the junction kept 2 bases outside the gene matches. The CDR3 runs to 17 residues. The CDR3, as DNA: TGTGCCAGCAGTTACGGGACTAGCGGGGGAGGCACAGATACGCAGTATTTT. It specifies CASSYGTSGGGTDTQYF.

This clonotype was seen at least ten times. The V call is TRBV28, the J call TRBJ2-1; 7 nucleotides agree with TRBD2. This CDR3 has 16 residues. Trimming removed 5 bases from V and 8 bases from J; junction bases left unmatched: 15. From germline, CDR1 is MDHEN and CDR2 SYDVKM. CDR3 sequence reads: CASSPTVGLVTDEQFF. The DNA for the CDR3 is TGTGCCAGCAGTCCTACCGTCGGACTAGTCACCGATGAGCAGTTCTTC. Drawing the rest from reference TRBV28 and TRBJ2-1, the complete variable domain is DVKVTQSSRYLVKRTGEKVFLECVQDMDHENMFWYRQDPGLGLRLIYFSYDVKMKEKGDIPEGYSVSREKKERFSLILESASTNQTSMYLCASSPTVGLVTDEQFFGPGTRLTVL.

The genes are TRBV28 and TRBJ2-5; 8 bases align to TRBD2. V lost 5 bases and J lost 4; bases outside the gene matches: 12. This CDR3 is built from 16 residues. Germline V gene sequence: CDR1 MDHEN, CDR2 SYDVKM. The DNA of the CDR3 is TGTGCCAGCAGTGAAGCGCCGGTCGGGAGGGGAGAGACCCAGTACTTC. This translates into CASSEAPVGRGETQYF.

Worth noting for this clonotype: Just one base apart from a much larger clone, this may be a read error. The chain employs TRBV28 and TRBJ1-1; D remains ambiguous. The CDR3 totals 13 residues. Trimming left V 8 bases short and J 7 bases short, with 17 bases between. Germline V gene sequence: CDR1 MDHEN, CDR2 SYDVKM. The CDR3 loop is CASGPGQAVEAFF. The DNA for the CDR3 is TGTGCCAGCGGCCCCGGCCAGGCGGTTGAAGCTTTCTTT.

This clonotype has at least ten counts. The chain links TRBV20-1 to TRBJ2-2; D call uncertain. This CDR3 contains 14 residues. V lost 3 bases and J lost 2, with 10 bases in between. Germline lookup yields CDR1 DFQATT and CDR2 SNEGSKA (reference sequence). The CDR3 sequence: CSASNPANTGELFF. DNA for the CDR3: TGCAGTGCTAGCAACCCAGCCAACACCGGGGAGCTGTTTTTT.

This clonotype has ten or more counts. The gene calls are TRBV3-1 and TRBJ1-2; 12 positions agree with TRBD1. Germline CDR1 and CDR2: LGHDT and YNNKEL (reference sequence). CDR3 length equals 17 residues. The junction had 9 bases not matched to a gene; V was cut back by 3 bases and J by 4 bases. The CDR3 spells CASSQRGTGGSGYGYTF. As DNA, the CDR3 is TGTGCCAGCAGCCAGAGAGGGACAGGGGGCAGCGGCTATGGCTACACCTTC.

The sample holds many counts of this clonotype. The chain couples TRBV30 to TRBJ2-1; tentatively, D is TRBD1 or TRBD2 (6 bases each). CDR3 length: 13 residues. Germline loops: CDR1 GTSNPN, CDR2 SVGIG (reference sequence). The ends were cut back, 0 bases at V and 4 bases at J, with 7 bases in the middle. CDR3 nucleotides: TGTGCCTGGAGTGTAGGGGGGTACAATGAGCAGTTCTTC. Its translation: CAWSVGGYNEQFF.

V usage is TRBV3-1 and J usage is TRBJ1-1; tentative D call: TRBD1 (5 bases). Trimming cost V 0 bases and J 0 bases, with 11 bases left between them. CDR1 and CDR2 from the germline V gene are LGHDT and YNNKEL (reference sequence). This CDR3 is 16 amino acids long. CDR3 nucleotides: TGTGCCAGCAGCCAAGATAGGGGATCCCTGAACACTGAAGCTTTCTTT. It is translated as CASSQDRGSLNTEAFF. Combining the CDR3 with reference TRBV3-1 and TRBJ1-1 gives the whole variable domain DTAVSQTPKYLVTQMGNDKSIKCEQNLGHDTMYWYKQDSKKFLKIMFSYNNKELIINETVPNRFSPKSPDKAHLNLHINSLELGDSAVYFCASSQDRGSLNTEAFFGQGTRLTVV.